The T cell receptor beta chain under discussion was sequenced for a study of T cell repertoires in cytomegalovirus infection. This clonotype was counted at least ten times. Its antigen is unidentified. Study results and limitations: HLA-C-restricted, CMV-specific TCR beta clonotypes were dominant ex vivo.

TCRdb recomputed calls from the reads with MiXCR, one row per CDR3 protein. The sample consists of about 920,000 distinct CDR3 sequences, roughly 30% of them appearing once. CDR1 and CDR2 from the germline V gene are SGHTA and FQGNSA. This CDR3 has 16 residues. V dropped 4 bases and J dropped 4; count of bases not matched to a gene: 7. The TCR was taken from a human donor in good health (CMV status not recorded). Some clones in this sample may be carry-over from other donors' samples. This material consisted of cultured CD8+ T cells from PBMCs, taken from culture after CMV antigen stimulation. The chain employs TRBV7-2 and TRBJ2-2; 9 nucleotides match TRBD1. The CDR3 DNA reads TGTGCCAGCAGCTCGGGACAGGGTTTTAGCACCGGGGAGCTGTTTTTT. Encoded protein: CASSSGQGFSTGELFF.